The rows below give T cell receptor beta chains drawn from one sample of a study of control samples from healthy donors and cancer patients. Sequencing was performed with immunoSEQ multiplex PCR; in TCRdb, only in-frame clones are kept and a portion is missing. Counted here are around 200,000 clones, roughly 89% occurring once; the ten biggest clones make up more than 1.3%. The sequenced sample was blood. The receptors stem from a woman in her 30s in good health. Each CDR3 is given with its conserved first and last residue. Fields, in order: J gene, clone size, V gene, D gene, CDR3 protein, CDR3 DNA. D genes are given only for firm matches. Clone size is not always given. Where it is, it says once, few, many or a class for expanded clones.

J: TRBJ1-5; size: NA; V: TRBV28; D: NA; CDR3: CASSFGGGGNQPQHF; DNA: TGTGCCAGCAGTTTCGGGGGCGGTGGCAATCAGCCCCAGCATTTT
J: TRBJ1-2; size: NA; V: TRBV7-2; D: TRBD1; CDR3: CASSAGTDNYGYTF; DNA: TGTGCCAGCAGCGCCGGGACAGATAACTATGGCTACACCTTC
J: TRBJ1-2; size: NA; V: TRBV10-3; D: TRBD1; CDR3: CAISGDRGSYGYTF; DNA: TGTGCCATCAGTGGGGACAGGGGGAGCTATGGCTACACCTTC
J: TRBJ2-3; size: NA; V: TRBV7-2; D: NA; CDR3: CASSFRADTQYF; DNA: TGTGCCAGCAGCTTCAGGGCAGATACGCAGTATTTT
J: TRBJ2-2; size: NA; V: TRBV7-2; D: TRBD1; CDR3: CASSLGGQGATGELFF; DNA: TGTGCCAGCAGCTTAGGGGGACAGGGGGCAACCGGGGAGCTGTTTTTT
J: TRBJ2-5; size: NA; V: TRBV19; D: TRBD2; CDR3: CASSIRLAGAETQYF; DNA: TGTGCCAGTAGTATACGACTAGCGGGAGCAGAGACCCAGTACTTC
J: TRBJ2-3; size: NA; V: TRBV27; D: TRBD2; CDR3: CASRESGTTDTQYF; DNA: TGTGCCAGCAGAGAGAGCGGGACCACAGATACGCAGTATTTT
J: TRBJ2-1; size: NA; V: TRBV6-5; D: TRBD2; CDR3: CASSGNLIAGGEQFF; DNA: TGTGCCAGCAGCGGAAATTTAATAGCGGGAGGGGAGCAGTTCTTC
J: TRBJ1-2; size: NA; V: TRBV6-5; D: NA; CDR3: CASSYSQDYGYTF; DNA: TGTGCCAGCAGTTACTCGCAGGACTATGGCTACACCTTC
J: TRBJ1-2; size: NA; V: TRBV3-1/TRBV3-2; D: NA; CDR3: CASSQDLRVGGYTF; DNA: TGTGCCAGCAGCCAAGATCTACGGGTAGGGGGCTACACCTTC
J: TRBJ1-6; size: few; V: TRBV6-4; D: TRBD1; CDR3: CASSVGQGDNSPLHF; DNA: TGTGCCAGCAGTGTGGGACAGGGGGATAATTCACCCCTCCACTTT
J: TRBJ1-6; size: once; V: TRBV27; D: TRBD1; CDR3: CASRESDRGYNSPLHF; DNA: TGTGCCAGCAGGGAATCGGACAGGGGCTATAATTCACCCCTCCACTTT
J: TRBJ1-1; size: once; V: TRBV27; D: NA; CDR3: CASGSWGVTEAFF; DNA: TGTGCCAGCGGGTCGTGGGGGGTCACTGAAGCTTTCTTT
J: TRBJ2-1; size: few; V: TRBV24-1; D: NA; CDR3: CATSDRRAPYNEQFF; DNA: TGTGCCACCAGTGATCGGCGGGCCCCCTACAATGAGCAGTTCTTC
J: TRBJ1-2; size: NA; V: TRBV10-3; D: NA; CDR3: CAISESYGYTF; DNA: TGTGCCATCAGTGAGAGCTATGGCTACACCTTC
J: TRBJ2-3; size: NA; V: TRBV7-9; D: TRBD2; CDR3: CASSFPSGPTDTQYF; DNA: TGTGCCAGCAGCTTTCCTAGCGGGCCCACAGATACGCAGTATTTT
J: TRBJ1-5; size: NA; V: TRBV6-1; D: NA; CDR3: CASSDGGGVQPQHF; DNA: TGTGCCAGCAGTGACGGTGGAGGGGTGCAGCCCCAGCATTTT
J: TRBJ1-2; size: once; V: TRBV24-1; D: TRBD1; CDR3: CATSTGQGYGYTF; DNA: TGTGCCACCAGTACCGGACAGGGCTATGGCTACACCTTC
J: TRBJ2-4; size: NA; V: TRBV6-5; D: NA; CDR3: CASRRVRGAKNIQYF; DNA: TGTGCCAGCAGGCGAGTGAGGGGGGCCAAAAACATTCAGTACTTC
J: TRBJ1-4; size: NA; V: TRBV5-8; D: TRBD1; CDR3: CASSLGDRVNEKLFF; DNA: TGTGCCAGCAGTTTAGGGGACAGGGTTAATGAAAAACTGTTTTTT
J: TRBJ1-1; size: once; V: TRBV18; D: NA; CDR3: CASSFGRNTEAFF; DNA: TGTGCCAGCTCATTCGGCAGGAACACTGAAGCTTTCTTT
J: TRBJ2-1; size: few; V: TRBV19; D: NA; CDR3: CASSIFGSNNEQFF; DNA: TGTGCCAGTAGTATATTCGGGAGTAACAATGAGCAGTTCTTC
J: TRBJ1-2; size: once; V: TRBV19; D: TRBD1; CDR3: CASSIGSTGDGYTF; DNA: TGTGCCAGTAGTATAGGTTCGACAGGGGACGGCTACACCTTC
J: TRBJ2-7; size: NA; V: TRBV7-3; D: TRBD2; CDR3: CASSIAGGPTYEQYF; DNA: TGTGCCAGCAGCATAGCGGGGGGGCCTACCTACGAGCAGTACTTC
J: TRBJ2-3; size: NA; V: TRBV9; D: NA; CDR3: CASSVAGDRTDTQYF; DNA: TGTGCCAGCAGCGTAGCGGGAGATAGGACAGATACGCAGTATTTT
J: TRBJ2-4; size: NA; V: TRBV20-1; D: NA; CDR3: CSASIALAKNIQYF; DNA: TGCAGTGCTAGTATAGCGCTAGCCAAAAACATTCAGTACTTC
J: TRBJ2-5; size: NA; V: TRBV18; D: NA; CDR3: CASSPPVGQETQYF; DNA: TGTGCCAGCTCACCACCGGTGGGCCAAGAGACCCAGTACTTC
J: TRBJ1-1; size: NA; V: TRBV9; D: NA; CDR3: CASSVQMNTEAFF; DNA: TGTGCCAGCAGCGTACAGATGAACACTGAAGCTTTCTTT